This T cell receptor (beta chain) comes out of a study of T cells in Graves' hyperthyroidism and ophthalmopathy (dated by TCRdb to about 2019). Regarding the complete study: Peripheral blood was sampled at the time of initial diagnosis, prior to any treatment. To identify distinguishing TCR V-J signatures, a discovery cohort of roughly 100 patients was used, comprising approximately 40 with Graves' ophthalmopathy and approximately 58 with stable Graves' hyperthyroidism. An independent validation cohort of 18 to 20 hyperthyroidism patients and approximately 16 patients who later progressed to ophthalmopathy tested prospective prediction of ophthalmopathy. For training and testing, the 80 to 100 patients in the discovery cohort were randomly divided in a 7:3 ratio. Thyroid tissue and blood T-cell repertoires from about six Graves' hyperthyroidism patients were also compared in the study. After blood sampling, hyperthyroidism patients were treated with methimazole at a starting dose of 30 mg daily, and ophthalmopathy patients were treated with high-dose intravenous methylprednisolone. The paper reports TCR Vbeta CDR3 sequencing of approximately 140 peripheral blood samples: 40 or so ophthalmopathy, under 80 hyperthyroidism and around 17 progressor patients.

The paper's findings and limits, for the study overall: Blood samples also contained most of the expanded thyroid clonotypes (frequency above 0.001), which suggests that blood repertoires may reflect thyroid immune responses. A model built on a 13 V-J signature distinguished ophthalmopathy from stable hyperthyroidism, reaching 85% to 90% sensitivity and around 81% specificity in cross-validation and 80%/75% in testing. During validation, the model predicted progression to ophthalmopathy a median of around 7 months ahead of onset, with roughly 65% sensitivity and almost 75% specificity. No statistical method was used to fix the sample size in advance, and group allocation was not hidden from the investigators.

A patient counted as having stable Graves' hyperthyroidism if no progression to ophthalmopathy occurred over 18 months of follow-up. Hyperthyroidism patients were aged 18 to 65 years and newly diagnosed, with disease duration of less than 2 months. The study excluded patients with uncontrolled infections, other autoimmune diseases, pregnancy or lactation. Clinical symptoms, serum thyroxine and TRAb, thyroid ultrasound, and orbital computed tomography formed the basis for the diagnoses. PBMCs were separated from approximately 10 ml of fresh peripheral blood using Ficoll-Paque density gradient centrifugation. Total RNA was extracted using Trizol reagent, and RNA quality was assessed on an Agilent 2100 Bioanalyzer. Via the germline V gene, CDR1 is MGHDK and CDR2 SYGVNS. The CDR3 sequence holds 20 residues, the cysteine and phenylalanine included. Solely the CDR3 DNA is kept, with 60 bases framed from the first base. Trimming at the junction amounts to 1 base on V and 6 bases on J, and the germline ends lie 27 bases apart.

Amplification of TCR beta CDR3 regions was carried out from RNA transcripts. For the first round of RT-PCR on the TCR CDR3, the HTBI primer set was used together with the Qiagen OneStep RT-PCR kit. Libraries were constructed in a second round of multiplex PCR, after which size selection and purification were carried out. Libraries were sequenced paired-end with 100 bp reads on an Illumina HiSeq2000. The authors processed their data as follows. SOAPnuke was used to process the raw data, with reads discarded if the reads contained adapters or uncalled bases, had a mean Phred below 15, or lacked an exact constant-primer or identifier match. COPE v1.2.5 was used to merge high-quality paired reads, and clonotypes were defined as unique nucleotide sequences. MiTCR v1.1 was used to align clonotypes to the IMGT TRBV, TRBD and TRBJ reference segments. The analysis included only V-J combinations with a frequency above 0.0001, which together covered roughly 99% of the repertoires. A TCS score was defined as the ratio of F50 (clonal expansion) to E x V (chaos), with BLOSUM62-based TCRdist applied between CDR3 peptides within each V-J. Welch's t-statistics and random forest reduced roughly 500 V-J features to roughly 13, which were used in a naive Bayes classifier (R e1071). TCRdb trimmed the raw reads at Q25, called clones with MiXCR and kept productive beta chains. All rows with the same CDR3 protein become a single entry with the most common DNA and genes. TCRdb, not the authors, supplied the V and J calls. The sample table lists some 210,000 distinct CDR3 sequences, approximately 17% of them with a count of one. In total, the top ten clones hold approximately 50% of the sample.

On this clonotype: Its antigen has not been determined. Per-base qualities were not stored, and no clone one base away is much larger.

Sequencing was carried out using blood. The receptor's source is a man between 45 and 60 years old with Graves' hyperthyroidism. The V and J genes are TRBV25-1 and TRBJ2-2; no D gene is confidently identified. The CDR3 loop reads CASSELALSGKLRSSGELFF. The nucleotide sequence is TGTGCCAGCAGTGAATTAGCTTTGAGTGGGAAGCTCCGATCCTCCGGGGAGCTGTTTTTT.